The text below deals with one TCR beta chain. Antigen unknown. In germline, CDR1 is MRHNA, CDR2 SNTAGT. CDR3 length: 15 residues. J was trimmed by 4 bases and V by 6 bases; bases with no gene match: 4. This record belongs to a study of shared clonotypes between healthy human individuals. Libraries were prepared by immunoSEQ multiplex PCR; TCRdb keeps only in-frame clonotypes and omits some of them. The table shows 2 million to 2.5 million clones, with 90% to 95% occurring only once. Study-wide points: Expectations were that clonotype sharing among donors would be affected by sequencing depth.

Sample: naive CD4+ T cells sorted from blood. As to subset: CD45RA+ positively selected. This chain links TRBV6-4 with TRBJ2-1; 12 bases match TRBD2. The source is a man younger than 35 in good health. In nucleotides, the CDR3 is TGTGCCAGCAGCGAGGGACTAGCGGGTTACAATGAGCAGTTCTTC. Encoded protein: CASSEGLAGYNEQFF.